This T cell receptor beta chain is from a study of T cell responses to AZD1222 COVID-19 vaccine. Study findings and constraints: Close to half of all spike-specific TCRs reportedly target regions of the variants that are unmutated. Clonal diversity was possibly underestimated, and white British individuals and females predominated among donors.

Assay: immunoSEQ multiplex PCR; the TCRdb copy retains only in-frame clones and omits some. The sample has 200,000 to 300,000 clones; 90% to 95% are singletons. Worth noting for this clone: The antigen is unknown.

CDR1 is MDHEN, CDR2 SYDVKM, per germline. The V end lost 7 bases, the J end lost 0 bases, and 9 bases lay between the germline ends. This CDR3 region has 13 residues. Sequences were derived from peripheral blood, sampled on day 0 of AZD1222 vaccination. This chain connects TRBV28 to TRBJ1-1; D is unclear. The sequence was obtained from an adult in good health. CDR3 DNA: TGTGCCAGCATCGGTAGCATGAACACTGAAGCTTTCTTT. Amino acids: CASIGSMNTEAFF.